Included here is one T cell receptor (beta chain) sequence, with context. Preparing the TCRbeta library involved the use of unique molecular identifiers. One entry per CDR3 protein, called by TCRdb with MiXCR from the PCR reads. The repertoire has around 530,000 distinct CDR3 sequences, 30% to 35% of them found once; the top ten carry around 2.3%. The data stem from a study of T-cell reconstitution after alpha-beta-depleted transplantation in children. Germline V gives CDR1 MDHEN, CDR2 SYDVKM. The V segment lost 4 bases and the J segment 0 bases; nucleotides outside the gene matches: 5. CDR3 length equals 16 residues.

The sample here was PBMCs from the stem cell graft donor, taken from the stem cell graft. The chain combines TRBV28 with TRBJ1-3; TRBD1 matches at 8 bases. The origin of this receptor is a human donor who donated a stem cell graft to a child with aplastic anemia. CDR3: CASSSGQDYSGNTIYF. The CDR3 DNA reads as TGTGCCAGCAGTTCGGGACAGGACTACTCTGGAAACACCATATATTTT.